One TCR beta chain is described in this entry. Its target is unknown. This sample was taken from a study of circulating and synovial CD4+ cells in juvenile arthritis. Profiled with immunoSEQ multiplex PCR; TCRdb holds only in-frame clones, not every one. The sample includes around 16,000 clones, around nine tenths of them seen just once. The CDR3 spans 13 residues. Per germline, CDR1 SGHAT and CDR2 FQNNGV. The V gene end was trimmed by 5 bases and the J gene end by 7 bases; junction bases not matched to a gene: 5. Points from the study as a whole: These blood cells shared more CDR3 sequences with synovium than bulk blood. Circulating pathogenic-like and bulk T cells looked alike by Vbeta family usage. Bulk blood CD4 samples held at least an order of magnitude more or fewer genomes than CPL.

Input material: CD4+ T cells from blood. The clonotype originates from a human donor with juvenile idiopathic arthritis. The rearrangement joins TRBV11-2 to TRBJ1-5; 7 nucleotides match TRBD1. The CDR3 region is CASSHRGGQPQHF. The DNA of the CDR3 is TGTGCCAGCAGCCACAGGGGAGGCCAGCCCCAGCATTTT.